The entry below describes one TCR beta chain. The method was immunoSEQ multiplex PCR; TCRdb's version includes in-frame clones alone and lacks a portion of them. The table shows roughly 30,000 clones, with approximately 81% occurring only once. The record originates from a study of blood T cell repertoires in COVID-19. For the study at large: Sample material is recorded as cDNA or gDNA derived from T cells, B-cell-depleted T cells, or PBMCs.

CDR3 size: 15 residues. CDR1 MGHDK and CDR2 SYGVNS come from the germline V gene. J lost 4 bases, V lost 2 bases, and 4 bases had no gene match. This receptor was identified in a man older than 75 with active COVID-19. The chain is built from TRBV25-1 and TRBJ2-3; the match to TRBD1 covers 9 bases. Material: peripheral blood. The chain's CDR3 is CASSERDRASDTQYF. CDR3 DNA sequence: TGTGCCAGCAGTGAACGGGACAGGGCGTCAGATACGCAGTATTTT.